The 26 T cell receptor beta chains given below trace back to one sample, sequenced in a study of blood T cell repertoires in COVID-19. This table comes from immunoSEQ multiplex PCR, and its TCRdb copy is limited to in-frame clones, with some not included. The sample yields approximately 220,000 clones, 86% seen once. Sequenced: peripheral blood. These receptors came from a man aged 50 or older with acute or convalescent COVID-19.

This clone was detected only once. The chain has TRBV3-1 (or the pseudogene TRBV3-2) and TRBJ1-2; D is possibly TRBD1 (6 bases). Germline CDR1 LGHDT, CDR2 YNNKEL (reference sequence). CDR3 length equals 15 residues. V shed 2 bases and J shed 4 bases, with 14 bases lying between them. CDR3 amino acids: CASSQPQDRAYGYTF. CDR3 nucleotides: TGTGCCAGCAGCCAACCTCAGGACAGAGCCTATGGCTACACCTTC.

The chain carries TRBV29-1 and TRBJ1-1; TRBD1 is a possible D gene (5 bases). The germline gives CDR1 SQVTM, CDR2 ANQGSEA. The CDR3 length is 13 residues. Trimming removed 5 bases at V and 5 bases at J, with 15 bases between. For the CDR3, the DNA is TGCAGCGTTCTGTCGGACACAGGAACTGAAGCTTTCTTT. This sequence encodes CSVLSDTGTEAFF. The complete variable domain, with remaining parts taken from reference TRBV29-1 and TRBJ1-1, reads SAVISQKPSRDICQRGTSLTIQCQVDSQVTMMFWYRQQPGQSLTLIATANQGSEATYESGFVIDKFPISRPNLTFSTLTVSNMSPEDSSIYLCSVLSDTGTEAFFGQGTRLTVV.

For this clone: The sample carries other DNA sequences with the same CDR3. The J gene is TRBJ1-1, the V gene TRBV12-3 or TRBV12-4; D is unclear. V was pared by 2 bases and J by 3 bases, with 7 bases between. The CDR3 length is 13 residues. The CDR3: CASSLLRDTEAFF. The DNA for the CDR3 is TGTGCCAGCAGTTTATTAAGAGACACTGAAGCTTTCTTT.

This clone showed up just once. J is TRBJ1-1 and V is TRBV5-6, with D maybe TRBD1 (6 bases). Germline V gene data show CDR1 as SGHDT and CDR2 as YYEEEE. V was clipped by 4 bases and J by 1 base, with 14 bases between them. This CDR3 has 15 residues. CDR3 loop: CASSSLGHPNTEAFF. CDR3 DNA sequence: TGTGCCAGCAGCAGTCTGGGACACCCGAACACTGAAGCTTTCTTT.

CDR3 sequence reads: CASSLRTSGGSYNEQFF. The CDR3 nucleotides read TGTGCCAGCAGCCTCCGGACTAGCGGGGGCTCCTACAATGAGCAGTTCTTC. The chain employs TRBV11-2 and TRBJ2-1; 13 bases are shared with TRBD2. Germline V gene lookup returns CDR1 SGHAT and CDR2 FQNNGV. V shed 5 bases and J 0 bases; nucleotides not matched to a gene: 4. The CDR3 runs to 17 residues.

The gene calls are TRBV11-2 and TRBJ2-4; 7 nucleotides line up with TRBD1. V was clipped by 3 bases and J by 6 bases; unmatched bases: 5. The CDR3 totals 14 residues. CDR1 is SGHAT and CDR2 is FQNNGV in the germline V gene. The CDR3 is CASSFRDSGNIQYF. Here the CDR3 DNA reads TGTGCCAGCAGCTTCCGGGACAGTGGAAACATTCAGTACTTC.

The chain employs TRBV6-5 and TRBJ1-6, with a possible D match to TRBD1 (5 bases). Looked up from germline, CDR1 is MNHEY and CDR2 is SVGAGI. The CDR3 extends over 14 amino acids. The V and J ends lost 0 bases and 7 bases respectively, with 7 bases between them. CDR3 sequence reads: CASSYSGGNSPLHF. CDR3 sequence (DNA): TGTGCCAGCAGTTACTCGGGGGGAAATTCACCCCTCCACTTT.

The chain employs TRBV7-2 and TRBJ1-4, with a tentative D call TRBD1 (5 bases). The V end lost 6 bases, the J end lost 5 bases, and 13 bases lay between the germline ends. This CDR3 region has 14 residues. Germline-derived CDR1 and CDR2 are SGHTA and FQGNSA. DNA for the CDR3: TGTGCCAGCAGGGGTCGACAGTCGAATGAAAAACTGTTTTTT. It is translated as CASRGRQSNEKLFF.

The V call is TRBV6-4, the J call TRBJ2-5, with D possibly being TRBD2 (6 bases). The length of the CDR3 is 13 residues. With 10 bases removed from V and 1 base from J, the gap between germline ends came to 13 bases. CDR1 MRHNA and CDR2 SNTAGT come from the germline V gene. The CDR3 DNA follows: TGTGCCACCTCGAGGGAGGCCCAAGAGACCCAGTACTTC. Protein product: CATSREAQETQYF.

CDR3 sequence: CASVRTAQENYGYTF. The DNA of the CDR3 is TGTGCCAGTGTGCGGACAGCCCAGGAGAACTATGGCTACACCTTC. V usage is TRBV19 and J usage is TRBJ1-2, with a possible D match to TRBD1 (6 bases). The CDR3 covers 15 residues. V was shortened by 8 bases and J by 2 bases, with 18 bases between the two germline ends. CDR1 and CDR2 (germline): LNHDA, SQIVND (reference sequence).

This chain uses TRBV19 with TRBJ1-1; the match to TRBD1 covers 8 bases. The CDR3 spans 14 residues. Germline CDR1 reads LNHDA; CDR2 reads SQIVND (reference sequence). Trimming took 4 bases from V and 4 from J; bases not matched to a gene: 5. Written as DNA, the CDR3 is TGTGCCAGTAGTAACCGGGACAGGTCCACTGAAGCTTTCTTT. The encoded protein is CASSNRDRSTEAFF.

The V and J genes are TRBV6-1 and TRBJ2-2, with D maybe TRBD1 (5 bases). From germline, CDR1 is MNHNS and CDR2 SASEGT. V lost 0 bases and J 2 bases, leaving 16 bases between the germline ends. The CDR3 is 18 amino acids. This CDR3 is CASSEAFGAGGNTGELFF. The CDR3 nucleotides read TGTGCCAGCAGTGAAGCATTTGGGGCCGGCGGAAACACCGGGGAGCTGTTTTTT.

The genes are TRBV2 and TRBJ2-6, with D possibly matching TRBD1 (6 bases). This CDR3 has 17 amino acids. The germline V and J ends were trimmed by 4 bases and 0 bases, with 13 bases remaining between them. CDR1 is SNHLY, CDR2 FYNNEI, per germline. The CDR3: CASSAQGGLSGANVLTF. The CDR3 DNA reads as TGTGCCAGCAGTGCCCAAGGGGGTCTCTCTGGGGCCAACGTCCTGACTTTC.

V gene TRBV3-1 (or the pseudogene TRBV3-2) combines with J gene TRBJ1-1; 10 bases are a match to TRBD1. The trim removed 8 bases at V and 1 base at J, leaving 1 base unmatched. Germline CDR1 is LGHDT and CDR2 is YNNKEL (reference sequence). This CDR3 is 13 amino acids long. The CDR3 loop reads CASGTGENTEAFF. CDR3 bases: TGTGCCAGCGGGACAGGGGAGAACACTGAAGCTTTCTTT.

The genes are TRBV11-2 and TRBJ1-5, with 11 bases that match TRBD1. Germline V gene sequence: CDR1 SGHAT, CDR2 FQNNGV. V gave up 1 base and J gave up 0 bases; unmatched junction bases: 8. The CDR3 totals 19 residues. DNA for the CDR3: TGTGCCAGCAGCTTAGGTCCCGGGACAGGGGGTTATAGCAATCAGCCCCAGCATTTT. It specifies CASSLGPGTGGYSNQPQHF. The variable domain in full, completed from reference TRBV11-2 and TRBJ1-5, reads EAGVAQSPRYKIIEKRQSVAFWCNPISGHATLYWYQQILGQGPKLLIQFQNNGVVDDSQLPKDRFSAERLKGVDSTLKIQPAKLEDSAVYLCASSLGPGTGGYSNQPQHFGDGTRLSIL.

The chain combines TRBV5-1 with TRBJ1-5, with 12 bases matching TRBD1. The CDR3 loop spans 16 amino acids. With V trimmed by 4 bases and J by 6 bases, 8 bases remained unmatched. Germline V gene data show CDR1 as SGHRS and CDR2 as YFSETQ. The DNA of the CDR3 is TGCGCCAGCAGCCTGGGGACAGGGGGCGCAGGTCAGCCCCAGCATTTT. It yields the protein CASSLGTGGAGQPQHF.

Only one count was recorded for this clone. The chain links TRBV7-2 to TRBJ1-2; no clear D gene. CDR3 length equals 13 residues. With 1 base removed from V and 0 bases from J, the gap between germline ends came to 3 bases. From germline, CDR1 is SGHTA and CDR2 FQGNSA. The CDR3 coding sequence is TGTGCCAGCAGCTTAGACACTAACTATGGCTACACCTTC. It specifies CASSLDTNYGYTF.

This chain links TRBV3-1 (or the pseudogene TRBV3-2) with TRBJ2-1, with 12 bases aligning to TRBD2. The germline V gene encodes CDR1 LGHDT and CDR2 YNNKEL (reference sequence). This CDR3 is built from 18 residues. The junction had 7 bases not matched to a gene; V was cut back by 3 bases and J by 1 base. CDR3 nucleotide sequence: TGTGCCAGCAGCCACGGAGGACTAGCGGGGTATTCCTACAATGAGCAGTTCTTC. This gives the protein CASSHGGLAGYSYNEQFF.

The V gene is TRBV27, the J gene TRBJ2-3; D gene unclear. Trimming removed 2 bases at V and 3 bases at J, with 9 bases between. This CDR3 is 14 amino acids long. Germline V CDR1 and CDR2: MNHEY, SMNVEV (reference sequence). The DNA for the CDR3 is TGTGCCAGCAGTTTACAGCCGAGGACAGATACGCAGTATTTT. It encodes CASSLQPRTDTQYF.

V is TRBV12-3 or TRBV12-4 and J is TRBJ1-2, with D hard to call. CDR3 length equals 13 residues. With 5 bases removed from V and 1 base from J, the gap between germline ends came to 8 bases. CDR3 sequence: CASSDGDNYGYTF. The CDR3 DNA reads as TGTGCCAGCAGTGACGGGGATAACTATGGCTACACCTTC.

J is TRBJ1-6 and V is TRBV10-3; D gene ambiguous. Trimming stripped 0 bases from V and 6 bases from J, with 6 bases between. Germline loops: CDR1 ENHRY, CDR2 SYGVKD. The CDR3 totals 14 residues. The CDR3 region is CAISESAGNSPLHF. DNA for the CDR3: TGTGCCATCAGTGAGTCCGCGGGTAATTCACCCCTCCACTTT.

V is TRBV19 and J is TRBJ1-2; 8 bases line up with TRBD1. The CDR3 sequence is 18 residues long. Trimming at V came to 9 bases and at J to 4 bases, leaving 22 bases not matched to a gene. The germline gives CDR1 LNHDA, CDR2 SQIVND (reference sequence). The CDR3 DNA follows: TGTGCCAGCTTCGGGTCCGGGGACAGGTTCCTTTCCTCCTATGGCTACACCTTC. It encodes CASFGSGDRFLSSYGYTF.

The chain links TRBV5-1 to TRBJ2-3; 15 nucleotides align to TRBD2. Germline V gene lookup returns CDR1 SGHRS and CDR2 YFSETQ. V lost 4 bases to trimming and J lost 1 base; unmatched junction nucleotides: 4. The CDR3 has 17 residues. CDR3 coding DNA: TGCGCCAGCAGCCTATGGACTAGCGGGGGGGGCACAGATACGCAGTATTTT. Protein sequence: CASSLWTSGGGTDTQYF.

The gene calls are TRBV5-4 and TRBJ1-1; D possibly corresponds to TRBD1 (5 bases). The CDR3 sequence is 13 residues long. The germline CDR1 and CDR2 sequences are SGHNT and YYREEE (reference sequence). With 1 base removed from V and 8 bases from J, the gap between germline ends came to 12 bases. The CDR3 sequence is CASSLPGVLEAFF. CDR3 DNA: TGTGCCAGCAGCTTGCCGGGGGTCCTCGAAGCTTTCTTT.

V usage is TRBV6-5 and J usage is TRBJ1-2, with TRBD1 matching 8 bases. CDR3 size: 15 residues. Germline V lookup: CDR1 MNHEY, CDR2 SVGAGI. Trimming cost V 2 bases and J 2 bases; bases outside gene matches: 4. The DNA of the CDR3 is TGTGCCAGCAGTTACGGGCAGGGGGCGAACTATGGCTACACCTTC. Protein sequence: CASSYGQGANYGYTF.

The chain couples TRBV9 to TRBJ2-5; D might be TRBD2 (6 bases). CDR1 and CDR2 from the germline V gene are SGDLS and YYNGEE. V was pared by 4 bases and J by 5 bases, with 18 bases between. CDR3 size: 15 residues. Here the CDR3 reads CASSRRGEGLETQYF. In DNA form, the CDR3 reads TGTGCCAGCAGCAGACGCGGGGAAGGATTGGAGACCCAGTACTTC.